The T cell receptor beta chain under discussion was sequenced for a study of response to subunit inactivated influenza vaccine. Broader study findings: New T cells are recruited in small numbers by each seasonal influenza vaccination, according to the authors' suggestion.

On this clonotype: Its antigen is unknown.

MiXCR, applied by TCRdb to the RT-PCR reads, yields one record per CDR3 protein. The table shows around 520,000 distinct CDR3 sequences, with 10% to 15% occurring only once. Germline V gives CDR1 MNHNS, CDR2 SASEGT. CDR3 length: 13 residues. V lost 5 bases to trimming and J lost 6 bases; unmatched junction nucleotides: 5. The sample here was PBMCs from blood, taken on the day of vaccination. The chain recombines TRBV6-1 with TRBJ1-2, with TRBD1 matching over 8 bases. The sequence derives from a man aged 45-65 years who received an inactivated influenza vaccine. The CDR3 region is CASSMDRVDGYTF. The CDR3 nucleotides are TGTGCCAGCAGTATGGACAGGGTGGATGGCTACACCTTC.